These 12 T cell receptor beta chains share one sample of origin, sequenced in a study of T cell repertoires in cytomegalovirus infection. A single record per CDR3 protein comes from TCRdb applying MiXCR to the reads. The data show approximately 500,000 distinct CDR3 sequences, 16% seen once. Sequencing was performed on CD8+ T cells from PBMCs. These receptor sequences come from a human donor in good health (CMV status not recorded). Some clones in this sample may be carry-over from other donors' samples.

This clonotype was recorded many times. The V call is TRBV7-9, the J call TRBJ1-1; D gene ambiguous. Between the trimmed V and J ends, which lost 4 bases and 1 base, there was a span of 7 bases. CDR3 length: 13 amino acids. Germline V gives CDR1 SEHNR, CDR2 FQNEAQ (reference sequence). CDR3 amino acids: CASSSDGNTEAFF. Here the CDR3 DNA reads TGTGCCAGCAGCTCGGACGGGAACACTGAAGCTTTCTTT.

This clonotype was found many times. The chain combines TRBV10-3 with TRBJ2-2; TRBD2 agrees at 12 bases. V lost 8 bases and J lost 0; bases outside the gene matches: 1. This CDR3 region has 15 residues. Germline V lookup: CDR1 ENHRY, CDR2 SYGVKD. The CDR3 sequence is CAIGLAGTNTGELFF. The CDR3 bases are TGTGCCATCGGACTAGCGGGAACGAACACCGGGGAGCTGTTTTTT.

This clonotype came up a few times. CDR3 nucleotides: TGCAGTGCTTGGCCCGGGGTAAATAGGAGTGACGAGCAGTACTTC. Protein product: CSAWPGVNRSDEQYF. The chain combines TRBV20-1 with TRBJ2-7; tentative D call: TRBD2 (5 bases). The CDR3 length is 15 residues. CDR1 is DFQATT, CDR2 SNEGSKA, per germline (reference sequence). Trimming took off 5 bases at V and 5 bases at J, with 22 bases between the two ends.

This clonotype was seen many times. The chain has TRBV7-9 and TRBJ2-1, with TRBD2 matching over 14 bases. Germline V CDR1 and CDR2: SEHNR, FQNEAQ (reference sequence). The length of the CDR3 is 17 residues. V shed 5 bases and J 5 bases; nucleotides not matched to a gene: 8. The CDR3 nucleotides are TGTGCCAGCAGCGGAGGACTAGCGGGAGGCGACAACAATGAGCAGTTCTTC. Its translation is CASSGGLAGGDNNEQFF. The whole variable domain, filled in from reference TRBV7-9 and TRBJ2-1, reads DTGVSQNPRHKITKRGQNVTFRCDPISEHNRLYWYRQTLGQGPEFLTYFQNEAQLEKSRLLSDRFSAERPKGSFSTLEIQRTEQGDSAMYLCASSGGLAGGDNNEQFFGPGTRLTVL.

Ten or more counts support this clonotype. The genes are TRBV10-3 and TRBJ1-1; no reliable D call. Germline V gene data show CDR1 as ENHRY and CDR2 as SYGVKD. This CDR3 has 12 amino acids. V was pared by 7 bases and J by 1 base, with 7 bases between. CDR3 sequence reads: CAIMSWNTEAFF. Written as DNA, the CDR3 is TGTGCCATCATGAGTTGGAACACTGAAGCTTTCTTT.

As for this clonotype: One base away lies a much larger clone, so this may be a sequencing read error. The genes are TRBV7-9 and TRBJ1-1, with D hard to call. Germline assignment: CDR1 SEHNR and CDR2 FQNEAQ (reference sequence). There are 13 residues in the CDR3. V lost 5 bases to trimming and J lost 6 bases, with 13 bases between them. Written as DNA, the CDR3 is TGTGCCAGCAGCCCAGGTCGAAAGCCTGAAGCTTTCTTT. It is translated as CASSPGRKPEAFF.

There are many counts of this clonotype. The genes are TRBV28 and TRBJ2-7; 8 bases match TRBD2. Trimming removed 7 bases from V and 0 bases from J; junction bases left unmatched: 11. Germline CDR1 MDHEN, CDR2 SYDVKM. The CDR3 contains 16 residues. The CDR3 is CASTRGVTSDSYEQYF. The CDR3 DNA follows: TGTGCCAGCACCAGAGGGGTGACTAGCGACTCCTACGAGCAGTACTTC.

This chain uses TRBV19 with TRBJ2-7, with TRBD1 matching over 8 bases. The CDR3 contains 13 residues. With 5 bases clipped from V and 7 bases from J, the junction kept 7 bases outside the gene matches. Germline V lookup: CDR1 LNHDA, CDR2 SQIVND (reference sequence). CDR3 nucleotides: TGTGCCAGTAGTCCTCGGGACAGGTGGGAGCAGTACTTC. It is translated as CASSPRDRWEQYF.

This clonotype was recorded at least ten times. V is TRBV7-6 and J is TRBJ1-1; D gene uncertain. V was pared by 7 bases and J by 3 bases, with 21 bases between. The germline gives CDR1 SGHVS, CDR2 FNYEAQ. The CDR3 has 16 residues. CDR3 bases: TGTGCCAGCATCCCACGGGGAGAGACGAGGCACACTGAAGCTTTCTTT. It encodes CASIPRGETRHTEAFF.

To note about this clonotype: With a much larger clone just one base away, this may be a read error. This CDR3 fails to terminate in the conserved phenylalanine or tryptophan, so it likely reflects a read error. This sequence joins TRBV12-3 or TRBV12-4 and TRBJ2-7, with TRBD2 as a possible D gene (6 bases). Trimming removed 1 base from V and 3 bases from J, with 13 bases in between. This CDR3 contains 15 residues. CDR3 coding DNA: TGTGCCAGCAGTTTAGGACGCGGGGTCAACTACGAGCAGTACTTA. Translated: CASSLGRGVNYEQYL.

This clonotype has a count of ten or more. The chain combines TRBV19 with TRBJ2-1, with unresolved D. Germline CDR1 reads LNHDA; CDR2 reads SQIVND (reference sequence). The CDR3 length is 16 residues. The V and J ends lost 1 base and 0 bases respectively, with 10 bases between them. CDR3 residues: CASSIVSGFSYNEQFF. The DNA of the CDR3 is TGTGCCAGTAGTATAGTCTCAGGTTTCTCCTACAATGAGCAGTTCTTC.

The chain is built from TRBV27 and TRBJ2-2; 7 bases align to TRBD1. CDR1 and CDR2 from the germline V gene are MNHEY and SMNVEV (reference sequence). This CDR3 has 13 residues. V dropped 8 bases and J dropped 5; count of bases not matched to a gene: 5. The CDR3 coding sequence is TGTGCCAGCCTTACAGGGGAAACCGGGGAGCTGTTTTTT. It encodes CASLTGETGELFF.